This T cell receptor (beta chain) was recorded in a study of radiation and T cells in renal cell carcinoma. Treatment of the sample: treatment-naive control, cytoreductive nephrectomy. Controls were unirradiated tumors from treatment-naive cytoreductive nephrectomy patients. Sequencing was performed with immunoSEQ multiplex PCR; in TCRdb, only in-frame clones are kept and a portion is missing. The sample has approximately 21,000 clones; around 50% are singletons. Whole-study results and caveats: Compared with controls, irradiated tumors had more, larger dominant CDR3 motifs.

Worth noting for this clone: As yet, its antigen is unknown.

Sequences were derived from tumor tissue, sampled from a patient whose treatment was nephrectomy without radiotherapy. This TCR was recovered from a human donor with renal cell carcinoma.

The CDR3 DNA follows: TGTGCCAGTAGTGTCGCAGATACGCAGTATTTT. Encoded protein: CASSVADTQYF. This chain connects TRBV19 to TRBJ2-3; D unresolved. The germline V gene encodes CDR1 LNHDA and CDR2 SQIVND (reference sequence). The CDR3 consists of 11 residues. The V end was cut by 5 bases, the J end by 4 bases, with 4 bases between.